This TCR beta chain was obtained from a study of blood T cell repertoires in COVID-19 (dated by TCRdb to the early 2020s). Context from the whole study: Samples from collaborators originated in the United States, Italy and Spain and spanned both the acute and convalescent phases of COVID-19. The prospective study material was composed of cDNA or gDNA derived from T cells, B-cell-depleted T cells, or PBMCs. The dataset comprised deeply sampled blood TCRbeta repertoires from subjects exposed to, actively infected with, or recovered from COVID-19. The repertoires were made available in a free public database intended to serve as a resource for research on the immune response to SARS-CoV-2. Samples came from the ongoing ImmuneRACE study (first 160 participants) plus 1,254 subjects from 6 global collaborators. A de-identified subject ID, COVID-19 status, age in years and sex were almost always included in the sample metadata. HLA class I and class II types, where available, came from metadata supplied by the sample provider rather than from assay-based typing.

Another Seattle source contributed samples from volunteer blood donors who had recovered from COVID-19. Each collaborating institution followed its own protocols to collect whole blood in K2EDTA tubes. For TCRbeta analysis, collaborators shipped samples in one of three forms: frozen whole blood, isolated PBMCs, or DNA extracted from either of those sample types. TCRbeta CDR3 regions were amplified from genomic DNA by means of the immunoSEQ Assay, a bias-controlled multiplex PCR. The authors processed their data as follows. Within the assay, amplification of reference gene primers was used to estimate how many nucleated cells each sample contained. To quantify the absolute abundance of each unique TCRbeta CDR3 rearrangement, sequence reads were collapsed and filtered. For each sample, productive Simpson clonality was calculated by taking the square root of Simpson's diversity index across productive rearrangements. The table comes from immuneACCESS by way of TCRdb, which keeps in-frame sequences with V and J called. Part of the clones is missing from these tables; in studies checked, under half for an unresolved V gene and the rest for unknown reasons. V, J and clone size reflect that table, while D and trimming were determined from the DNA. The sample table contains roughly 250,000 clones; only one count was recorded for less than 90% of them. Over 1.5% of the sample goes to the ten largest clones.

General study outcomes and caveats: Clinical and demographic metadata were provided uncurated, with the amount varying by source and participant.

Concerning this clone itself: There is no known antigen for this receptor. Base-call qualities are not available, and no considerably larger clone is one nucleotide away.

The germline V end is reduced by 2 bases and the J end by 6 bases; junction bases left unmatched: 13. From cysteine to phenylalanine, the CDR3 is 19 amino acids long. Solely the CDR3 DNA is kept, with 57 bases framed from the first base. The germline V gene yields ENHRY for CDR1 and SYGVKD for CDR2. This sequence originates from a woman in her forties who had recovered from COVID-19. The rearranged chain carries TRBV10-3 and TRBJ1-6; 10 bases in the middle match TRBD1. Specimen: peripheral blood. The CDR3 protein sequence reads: CAISETRDRGFQSNSPLHF. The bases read TGTGCCATCAGTGAGACCCGGGACAGGGGTTTTCAATCTAATTCACCCCTCCACTTT.